This TCR beta chain was found in a study of T cells after yellow fever vaccination. The study, taken as a whole, reports: It was a weaker secondary response, yet one that peaked faster, at day 5 versus 15. In FACS-sorted repertoires, abundant clonotypes from the bulk population could appear as contaminants.

This CDR3 contains 15 residues. V was pared by 0 bases and J by 1 base, with 9 bases between. The germline V gene encodes CDR1 LGHDT and CDR2 YNNKEL (reference sequence). 5'RACE template switching produced TCR cDNA carrying a universal primer site and UMIs. MiXCR was run by TCRdb on the 5' RACE reads, yielding one entry per CDR3 protein. The repertoire holds some 290,000 distinct CDR3 sequences, with roughly a tenth as singletons. Points on this clonotype: Its antigen is still unknown.

The sequencing here drew on CD4+ T cells sorted from PBMCs, taken 45 days after the yellow fever booster vaccination. This receptor was obtained from a man aged 18 to 30 who received the YFV17D yellow fever vaccine. The rearrangement joins TRBV3-1 to TRBJ1-1; D is unresolved. The CDR3 coding sequence is TGTGCCAGCAGCCAAGATCTAGGCGAGAACACTGAAGCTTTCTTT. Translating it yields CASSQDLGENTEAFF.